This record covers a single T cell receptor beta chain. What it binds is unknown. This entry belongs to a study of CXCR3-negative and CXCR3-positive naive CD8 T cells. General study findings and limits: More hydrophobic TRB CDR3s were found in CXCR3-positive naive cells than in CXCR3-negative naive cells.

All TRB cDNA libraries came from 5' RACE performed with UMI labels. TCRdb re-called the 5' RACE reads and gives one entry per CDR3 protein, without DNA. The sample table includes some 130,000 distinct CDR3 sequences. Germline loops: CDR1 SGHKS, CDR2 YYEKEE (reference sequence). This CDR3 has 16 amino acids. The V call is TRBV5-5, the J call TRBJ1-1. This sequence originates from a human donor in good health. Some clones in this sample may be carry-over from other donors' samples. Sequenced input: naive CXCR3+ CD8+ T cells from blood. Subset: CD45RO-CCR7+CD27+CD95- naive CD8+ T cells expressing CXCR3 (TNR3+). The CDR3 protein is CASSLYPRQMNTEAFF.